This entry lists 3 T cell receptor beta chains sequenced from one sample in a study of blood T cell repertoires in COVID-19 (dated by TCRdb to 2018 to 2021). To prepare the library, the immunoSEQ multiplex PCR assay was applied. TCRdb's version of the immuneACCESS table is confined to in-frame rearrangements and falls short of the full clone set. An unresolved V gene accounts for under half of the shortfall where checked; the remainder is of unknown origin. The sample table records approximately 90,000 clones; more than 70% of these occur just once. Approximately 7% of the sample is held by the ten biggest clonotypes. Specimen: peripheral blood. The receptors were sampled from a human donor with acute or convalescent COVID-19. The donor label of this sample is uncertain.

The chain links TRBV6-5 to TRBJ2-3; 8 nucleotides align to TRBD2. This CDR3 contains 15 residues. V was clipped by 5 bases and J by 1 base; unmatched bases: 5. Germline CDR1 reads MNHEY; CDR2 reads SVGAGI. This CDR3 is CASSRGGGGTDTQYF. The CDR3 DNA reads TGTGCCAGCAGTCGGGGGGGCGGGGGCACAGATACGCAGTATTTT.

The chain carries TRBV7-2 and TRBJ1-2; a possible D gene is TRBD1 (6 bases). Germline V gives CDR1 SGHTA, CDR2 FQGNSA. This CDR3 has 14 residues. V was pared by 1 base and J by 0 bases, with 6 bases between. In nucleotides, the CDR3 is TGTGCCAGCAGCTTAGACAGGGCTAACTATGGCTACACCTTC. As protein: CASSLDRANYGYTF. The entire variable domain, with the rest obtained from reference TRBV7-2 and TRBJ1-2, is as follows: GAGVSQSPSNKVTEKGKDVELRCDPISGHTALYWYRQSLGQGLEFLIYFQGNSAPDKSGLPSDRFSAERTGGSVSTLTIQRTQQEDSAVYLCASSLDRANYGYTFGSGTRLTVV.

The chain links TRBV4-2 to TRBJ2-2; TRBD1 might be the D (5 bases). Looked up from germline, CDR1 is LGHNA and CDR2 is YNFKEQ. CDR3 length: 14 residues. The germline V and J ends were trimmed by 4 bases and 6 bases, with 12 bases remaining between them. DNA for the CDR3: TGTGCCAGCAGCCTTCGGACACCCCCCGGGGAGCTGTTTTTT. Amino acid sequence: CASSLRTPPGELFF.